The rows below give T cell receptor beta chains drawn from one sample of a study of T cells after yellow fever vaccination. TCRdb processed the 5' RACE reads anew with MiXCR; each CDR3 protein has one entry. Here the sample spans about 260,000 distinct CDR3 sequences, over 4.5% being singletons. The sample consisted of CD4+ T cells sorted from PBMCs, taken on the day of the yellow fever booster vaccination. These receptors all stem from a man younger than 30 who received the YFV17D yellow fever vaccine. Each CDR3 is given with its conserved first and last residue. D genes are given only for firm matches. Clone sizes are given selectively: once, few, many, or a class where the clone is expanded.

d_call	v_call	clone_size	j_call	cdr3_aa	cdr3_nt
TRBD1	TRBV7-9	few	TRBJ2-5	CASSLRRGREETQYF	TGTGCCAGCAGCTTACGCAGGGGGCGAGAGGAGACCCAGTACTTC
-	TRBV15	many	TRBJ2-5	CATSRDTGTQETQYF	TGTGCCACCAGCAGAGATACAGGGACGCAAGAGACCCAGTACTTC
-	TRBV27	few	TRBJ2-5	CASSSPQRKETQYF	TGTGCCAGCAGTTCCCCTCAGCGGAAAGAGACCCAGTACTTC
TRBD2	TRBV7-9	few	TRBJ2-3	CASSLPRSGTSDTQYF	TGTGCCAGCAGCTTACCGCGTAGCGGGACCTCAGATACGCAGTATTTT
TRBD1	TRBV6-2/TRBV6-3	-	TRBJ2-7	CASSSRTGSNEQYF	TGTGCCAGCAGTTCCCGGACAGGGAGCAACGAGCAGTACTTC
TRBD2	TRBV5-4	many	TRBJ2-3	CASRPPTSGGAADTQYF	TGTGCCAGCAGACCGCCGACTAGCGGGGGGGCCGCAGATACGCAGTATTTT
TRBD1	TRBV4-1	-	TRBJ2-1	CASSQEYAGTGGFEQFF	TGCGCCAGCAGCCAAGAATATGCCGGGACAGGGGGGTTTGAGCAGTTCTTC
-	TRBV24-1	few	TRBJ1-2	CATSGQERNYGYTF	TGTGCCACCAGTGGTCAGGAACGAAACTATGGCTACACCTTC
TRBD2	TRBV15	few	TRBJ2-2	CATGGGGLAPGELFF	TGTGCCACCGGTGGTGGGGGACTAGCCCCCGGGGAGCTGTTTTTT
TRBD2	TRBV30	few	TRBJ2-5	CAWRLAGGETQYF	TGTGCCTGGCGGCTAGCGGGGGGAGAGACCCAGTACTTC
-	TRBV4-3	few	TRBJ2-1	CASSQGSLTHNNEQFF	TGCGCCAGCAGCCAAGGTTCCTTGACTCATAACAATGAGCAGTTCTTC
-	TRBV10-3	few	TRBJ1-1	CAIRGSNTEAFF	TGTGCCATCAGAGGGTCAAACACTGAAGCTTTCTTT
-	TRBV6-2/TRBV6-3	few	TRBJ2-5	CASSFWAPGQPWQETQYF	TGTGCCAGCAGTTTCTGGGCCCCGGGACAACCATGGCAAGAGACCCAGTACTTC
-	TRBV9	many	TRBJ2-1	CASSVGRGGPHNEQFF	TGTGCCAGCAGCGTAGGGAGGGGGGGGCCACACAATGAGCAGTTCTTC
TRBD2	TRBV7-9	few	TRBJ2-1	CASSFLGLADDNEQFF	TGTGCCAGCAGCTTCCTCGGACTAGCGGATGACAATGAGCAGTTCTTC
TRBD1	TRBV5-1	few	TRBJ1-6	CASSLTGAVSPLHF	TGCGCCAGCAGCCTAACAGGGGCGGTTTCACCCCTCCACTTT
-	TRBV21-1	-	TRBJ2-3	CASIRLPGIDFSFIADTQYF	TGTGCCAGCATTCGCCTCCCGGGCATAGATTTTTCATTTATAGCAGATACGCAGTATTTT
TRBD1	TRBV6-5	few	TRBJ1-3	CASSSGTGDSGNTIYF	TGTGCCAGCAGTTCCGGGACAGGGGACTCTGGAAACACCATATATTTT
-	TRBV5-1	few	TRBJ2-2	CASSPQRGAPGELFF	TGCGCCAGCAGCCCTCAACGGGGGGCTCCCGGGGAGCTGTTTTTT
-	TRBV20-1	-	TRBJ2-3	CSARDRLLAAYTDTQYF	TGCAGTGCTAGAGATAGGCTCTTAGCGGCCTACACAGATACGCAGTATTTT